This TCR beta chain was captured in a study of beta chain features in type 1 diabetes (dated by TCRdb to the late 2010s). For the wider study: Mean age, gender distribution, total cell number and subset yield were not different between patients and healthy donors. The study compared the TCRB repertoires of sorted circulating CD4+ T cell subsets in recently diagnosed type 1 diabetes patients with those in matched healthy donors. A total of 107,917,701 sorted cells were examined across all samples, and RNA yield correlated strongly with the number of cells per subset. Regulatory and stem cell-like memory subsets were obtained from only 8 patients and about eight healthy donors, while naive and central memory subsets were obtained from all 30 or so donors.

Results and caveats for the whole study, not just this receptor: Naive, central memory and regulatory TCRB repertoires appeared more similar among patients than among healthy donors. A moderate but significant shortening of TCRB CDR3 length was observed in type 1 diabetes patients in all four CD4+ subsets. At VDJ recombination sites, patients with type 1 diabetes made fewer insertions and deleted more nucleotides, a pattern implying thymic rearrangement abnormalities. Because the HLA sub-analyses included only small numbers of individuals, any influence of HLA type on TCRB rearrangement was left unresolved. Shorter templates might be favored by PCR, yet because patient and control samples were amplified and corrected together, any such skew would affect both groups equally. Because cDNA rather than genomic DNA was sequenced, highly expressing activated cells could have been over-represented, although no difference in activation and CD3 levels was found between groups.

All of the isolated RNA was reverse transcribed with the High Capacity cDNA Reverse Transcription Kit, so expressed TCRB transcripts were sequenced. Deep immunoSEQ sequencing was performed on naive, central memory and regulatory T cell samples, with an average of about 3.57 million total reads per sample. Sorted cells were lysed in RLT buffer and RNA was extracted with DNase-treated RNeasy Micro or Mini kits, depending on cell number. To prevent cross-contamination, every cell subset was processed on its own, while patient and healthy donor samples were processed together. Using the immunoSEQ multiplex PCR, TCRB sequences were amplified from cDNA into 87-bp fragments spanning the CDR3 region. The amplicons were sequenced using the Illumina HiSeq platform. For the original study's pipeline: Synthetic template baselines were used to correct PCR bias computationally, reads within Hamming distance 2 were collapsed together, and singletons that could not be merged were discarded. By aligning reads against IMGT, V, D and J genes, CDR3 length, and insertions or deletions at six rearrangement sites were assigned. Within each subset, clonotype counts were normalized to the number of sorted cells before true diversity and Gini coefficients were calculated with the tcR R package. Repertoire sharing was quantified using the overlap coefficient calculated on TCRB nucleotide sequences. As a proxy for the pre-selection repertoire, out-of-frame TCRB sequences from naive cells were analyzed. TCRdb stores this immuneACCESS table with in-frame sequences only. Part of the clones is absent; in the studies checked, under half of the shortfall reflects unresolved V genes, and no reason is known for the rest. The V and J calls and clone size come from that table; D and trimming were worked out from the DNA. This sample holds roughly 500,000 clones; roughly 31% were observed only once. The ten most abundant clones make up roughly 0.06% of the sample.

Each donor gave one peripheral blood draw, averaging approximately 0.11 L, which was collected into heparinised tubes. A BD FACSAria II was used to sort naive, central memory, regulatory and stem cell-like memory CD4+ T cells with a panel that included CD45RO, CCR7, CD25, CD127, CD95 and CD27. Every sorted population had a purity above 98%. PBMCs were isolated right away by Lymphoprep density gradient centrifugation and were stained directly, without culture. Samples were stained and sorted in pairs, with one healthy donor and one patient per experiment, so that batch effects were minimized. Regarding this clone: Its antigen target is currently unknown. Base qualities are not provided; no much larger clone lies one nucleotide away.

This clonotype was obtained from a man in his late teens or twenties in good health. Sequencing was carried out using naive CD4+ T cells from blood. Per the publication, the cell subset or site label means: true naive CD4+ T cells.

The DNA reads TGTGCCAGCAGTTTGCAGTCGAGGGTCCCTTCAAATGAAAAACTGTTTTTT. This encodes CASSLQSRVPSNEKLFF. The rearrangement joined TRBV27 to TRBJ1-4, with the D segment identity uncertain. V is reduced by 3 bases and J by 5 bases, leaving a spacing of 19 bases between them. Based on the germline V gene (reference sequence), the CDR1 and CDR2 sequences are MNHEY and SMNVEV. The CDR3, from cysteine to phenylalanine, totals 17 residues. Just CDR3 DNA is preserved here, 51 bases in frame from base 1.